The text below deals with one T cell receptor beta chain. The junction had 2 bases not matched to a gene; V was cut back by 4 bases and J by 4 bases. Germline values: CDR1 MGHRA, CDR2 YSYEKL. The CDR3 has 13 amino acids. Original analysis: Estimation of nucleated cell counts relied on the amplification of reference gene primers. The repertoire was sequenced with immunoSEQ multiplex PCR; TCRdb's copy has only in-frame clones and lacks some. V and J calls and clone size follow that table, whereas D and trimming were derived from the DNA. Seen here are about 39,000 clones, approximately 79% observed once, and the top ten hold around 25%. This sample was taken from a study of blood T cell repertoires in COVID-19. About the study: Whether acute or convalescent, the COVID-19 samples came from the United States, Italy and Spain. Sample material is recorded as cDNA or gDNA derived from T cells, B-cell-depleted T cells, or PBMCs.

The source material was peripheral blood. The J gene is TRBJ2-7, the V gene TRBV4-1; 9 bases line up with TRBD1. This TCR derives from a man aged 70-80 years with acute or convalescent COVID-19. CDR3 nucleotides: TGCGCCAGCAGCCGGGACAGGGAATACGAGCAGTACTTC. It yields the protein CASSRDREYEQYF.